The sequence of this TCR beta chain was determined in a study of blood T cell repertoires in COVID-19. Study details: Some COVID-19 samples were acute and others convalescent; all came from the United States, Italy and Spain. From T cells, B-cell-depleted T cells, or PBMCs came the material, which was cDNA or gDNA.

The CDR3 length is 13 residues. Looked up from germline, CDR1 is SGHRS and CDR2 is YFSETQ. Trimming took 1 base from V and 2 from J, leaving 7 bases between them. Repertoires were generated with immunoSEQ multiplex PCR, while TCRdb's copy carries only in-frame clones and drops some. The sample lists 300,000 or so clones, about 85% seen once, with less than 4.5% in the top ten. The source material was peripheral blood. This chain joins TRBV5-1 and TRBJ2-7; D unresolved. The clonotype was recovered from a woman aged 45-60 years with active or convalescent COVID-19. The CDR3 loop is CASSLTETYEQYF. CDR3 nucleotides: TGCGCCAGCAGCTTGACAGAGACCTACGAGCAGTACTTC.